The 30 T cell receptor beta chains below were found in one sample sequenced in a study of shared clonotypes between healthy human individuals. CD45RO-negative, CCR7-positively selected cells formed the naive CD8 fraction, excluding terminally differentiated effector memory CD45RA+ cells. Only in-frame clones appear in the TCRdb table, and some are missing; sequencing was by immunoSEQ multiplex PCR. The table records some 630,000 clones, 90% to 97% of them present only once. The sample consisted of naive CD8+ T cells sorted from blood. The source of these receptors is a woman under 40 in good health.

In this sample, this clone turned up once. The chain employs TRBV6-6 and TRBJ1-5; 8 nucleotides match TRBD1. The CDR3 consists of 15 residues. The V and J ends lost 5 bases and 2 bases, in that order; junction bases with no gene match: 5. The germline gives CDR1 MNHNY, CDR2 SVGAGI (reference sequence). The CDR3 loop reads CASSQGQGGNQPQHF. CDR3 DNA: TGTGCCAGCAGTCAAGGACAGGGTGGCAATCAGCCCCAGCATTTT.

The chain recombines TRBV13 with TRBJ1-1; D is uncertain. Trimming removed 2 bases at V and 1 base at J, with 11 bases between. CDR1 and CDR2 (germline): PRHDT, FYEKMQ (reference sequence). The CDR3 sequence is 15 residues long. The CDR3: CASSLSKEGNTEAFF. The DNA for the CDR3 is TGTGCCAGCAGCTTAAGCAAAGAGGGGAACACTGAAGCTTTCTTT. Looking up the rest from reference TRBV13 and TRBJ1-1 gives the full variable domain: AAGVIQSPRHLIKEKRETATLKCYPIPRHDTVYWYQQGPGQDPQFLISFYEKMQSDKGSIPDRFSAQQFSDYHSELNMSSLELGDSALYFCASSLSKEGNTEAFFGQGTRLTVV.

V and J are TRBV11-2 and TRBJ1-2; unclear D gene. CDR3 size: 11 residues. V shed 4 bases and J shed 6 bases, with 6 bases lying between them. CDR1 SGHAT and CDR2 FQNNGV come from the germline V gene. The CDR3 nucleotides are TGTGCCAGCAGCTCAACCGATGGCTACACCTTC. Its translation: CASSSTDGYTF.

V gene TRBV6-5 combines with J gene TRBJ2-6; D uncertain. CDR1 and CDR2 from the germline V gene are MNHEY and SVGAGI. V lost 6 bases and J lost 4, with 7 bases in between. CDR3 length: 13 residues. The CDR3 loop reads CASSQTGANVLTF. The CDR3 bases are TGTGCCAGCAGCCAAACGGGGGCCAACGTCCTGACTTTC.

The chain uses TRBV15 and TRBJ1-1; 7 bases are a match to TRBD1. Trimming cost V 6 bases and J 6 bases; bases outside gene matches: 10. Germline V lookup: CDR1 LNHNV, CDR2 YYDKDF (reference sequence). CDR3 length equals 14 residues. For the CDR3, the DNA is TGTGCCACCAGGACCGACAGGGAAGGGCCTGAAGCTTTCTTT. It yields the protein CATRTDREGPEAFF.

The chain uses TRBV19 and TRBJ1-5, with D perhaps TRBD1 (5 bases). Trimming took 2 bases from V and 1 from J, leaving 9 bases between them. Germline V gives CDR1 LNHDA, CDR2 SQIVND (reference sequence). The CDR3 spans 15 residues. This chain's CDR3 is CASSIFGASNQPQHF. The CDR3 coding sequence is TGTGCCAGTAGTATATTCGGGGCAAGCAATCAGCCCCAGCATTTT.

This CDR3 reads CASRHGLAGVFTGELFF. CDR3 sequence (DNA): TGTGCCAGCAGACACGGACTAGCGGGAGTATTTACCGGGGAGCTGTTTTTT. The rearrangement links TRBV11-2 to TRBJ2-2, with TRBD2 matching over 13 bases. The CDR3 extends over 17 amino acids. V shed 6 bases, J shed 5 bases, and the junction held 9 bases outside the gene matches. CDR1 and CDR2 from the germline V gene are SGHAT and FQNNGV.

This chain's CDR3 is CAAMGPTRGSEQYF. DNA of the CDR3: TGTGCCGCTATGGGGCCGACTAGGGGCTCCGAGCAGTACTTC. The chain has TRBV6-6 and TRBJ2-7; maybe TRBD2 (6 bases). Trimming pared 11 bases from V and 6 bases from J, leaving 23 bases between. The germline CDR1 and CDR2 sequences are MNHNY and SVGAGI (reference sequence). The CDR3 totals 14 residues.

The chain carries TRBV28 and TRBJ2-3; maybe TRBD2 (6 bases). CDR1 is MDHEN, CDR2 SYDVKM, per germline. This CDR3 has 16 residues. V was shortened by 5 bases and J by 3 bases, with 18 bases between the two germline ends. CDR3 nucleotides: TGTGCCAGCAGTACCGTAGCGGAGAGGGGAACAGATACGCAGTATTTT. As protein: CASSTVAERGTDTQYF.

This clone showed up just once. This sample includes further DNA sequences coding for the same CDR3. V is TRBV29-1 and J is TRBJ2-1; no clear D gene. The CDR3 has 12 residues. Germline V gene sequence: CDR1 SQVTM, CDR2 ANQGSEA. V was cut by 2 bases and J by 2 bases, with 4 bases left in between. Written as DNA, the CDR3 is TGCAGCGTTGAAACTACCTACAATGAGCAGTTCTTC. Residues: CSVETTYNEQFF.

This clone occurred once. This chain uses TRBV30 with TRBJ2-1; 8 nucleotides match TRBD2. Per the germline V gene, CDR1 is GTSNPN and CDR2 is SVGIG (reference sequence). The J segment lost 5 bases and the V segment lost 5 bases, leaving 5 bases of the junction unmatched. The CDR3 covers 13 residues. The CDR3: CAWRGRGDNEQFF. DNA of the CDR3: TGTGCCTGGCGGGGGCGGGGGGACAATGAGCAGTTCTTC.

CDR3: CASSPGTGFYGYTF. The CDR3 DNA reads TGTGCCAGTAGTCCAGGGACGGGCTTCTATGGCTACACCTTC. The rearrangement uses TRBV19 and TRBJ1-2, with D possibly being TRBD1 (5 bases). The length of the CDR3 is 14 residues. Trimming took 5 bases from V and 4 from J, leaving 14 bases between them. The germline V gene encodes CDR1 LNHDA and CDR2 SQIVND (reference sequence).

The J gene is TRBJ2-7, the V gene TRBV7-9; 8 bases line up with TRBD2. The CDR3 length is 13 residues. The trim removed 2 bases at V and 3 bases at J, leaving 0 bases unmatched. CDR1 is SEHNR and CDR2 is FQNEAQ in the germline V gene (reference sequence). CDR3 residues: CASSLTSGYEQYF. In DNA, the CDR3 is TGTGCCAGCAGCTTAACTAGCGGCTACGAGCAGTACTTC.

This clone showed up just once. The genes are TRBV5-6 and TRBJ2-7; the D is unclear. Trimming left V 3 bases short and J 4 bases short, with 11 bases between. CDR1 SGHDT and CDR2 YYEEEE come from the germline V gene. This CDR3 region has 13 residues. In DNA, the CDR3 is TGTGCCAGCAGCTGGGCACAGAATTACGAGCAGTACTTC. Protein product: CASSWAQNYEQYF.

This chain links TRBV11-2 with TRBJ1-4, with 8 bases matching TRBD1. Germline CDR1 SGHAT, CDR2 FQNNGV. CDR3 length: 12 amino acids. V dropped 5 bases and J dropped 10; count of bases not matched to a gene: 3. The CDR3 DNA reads TGTGCCAGCAGCATCGACAGGGGAAAACTGTTTTTT. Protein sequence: CASSIDRGKLFF.

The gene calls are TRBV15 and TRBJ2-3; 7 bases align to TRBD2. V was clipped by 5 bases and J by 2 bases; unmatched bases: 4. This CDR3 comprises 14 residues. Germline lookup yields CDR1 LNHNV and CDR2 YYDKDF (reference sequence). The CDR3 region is CATSAGVVTDTQYF. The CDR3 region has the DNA TGTGCCACCAGCGCGGGAGTGGTCACAGATACGCAGTATTTT.

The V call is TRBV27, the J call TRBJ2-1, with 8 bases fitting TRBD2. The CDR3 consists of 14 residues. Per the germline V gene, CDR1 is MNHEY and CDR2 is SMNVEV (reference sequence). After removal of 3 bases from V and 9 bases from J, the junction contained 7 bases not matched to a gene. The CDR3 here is CASSLGSSGREQFF. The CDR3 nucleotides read TGTGCCAGCAGTTTGGGGTCTAGCGGGCGTGAGCAGTTCTTC.

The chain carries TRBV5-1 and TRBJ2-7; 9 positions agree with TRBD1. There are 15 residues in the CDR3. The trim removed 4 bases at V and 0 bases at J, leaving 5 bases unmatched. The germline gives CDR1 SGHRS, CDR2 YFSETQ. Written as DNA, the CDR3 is TGCGCCAGCAGCCCTGGACAGGGGCCCTCCTACGAGCAGTACTTC. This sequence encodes CASSPGQGPSYEQYF.

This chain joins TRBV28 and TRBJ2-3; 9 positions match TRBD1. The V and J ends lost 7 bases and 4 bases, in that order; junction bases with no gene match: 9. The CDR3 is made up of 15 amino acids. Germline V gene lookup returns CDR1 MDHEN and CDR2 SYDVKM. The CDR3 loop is CASNQPGQGSDTQYF. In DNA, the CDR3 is TGTGCCAGCAACCAACCCGGACAGGGGTCAGATACGCAGTATTTT. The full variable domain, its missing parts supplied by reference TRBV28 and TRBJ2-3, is DVKVTQSSRYLVKRTGEKVFLECVQDMDHENMFWYRQDPGLGLRLIYFSYDVKMKEKGDIPEGYSVSREKKERFSLILESASTNQTSMYLCASNQPGQGSDTQYFGPGTRLTVL.

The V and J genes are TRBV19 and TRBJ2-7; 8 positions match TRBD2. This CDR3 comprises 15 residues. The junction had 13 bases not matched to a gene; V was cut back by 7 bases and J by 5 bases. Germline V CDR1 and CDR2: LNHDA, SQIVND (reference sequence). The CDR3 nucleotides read TGTGCCAGTACCCCTGTGGCGGGAGGACGGGACGAGCAGTACTTC. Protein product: CASTPVAGGRDEQYF.

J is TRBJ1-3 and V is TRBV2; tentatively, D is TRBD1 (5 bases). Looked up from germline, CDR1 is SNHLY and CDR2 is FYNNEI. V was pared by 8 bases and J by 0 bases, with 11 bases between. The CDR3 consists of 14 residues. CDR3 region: CASLGLSSGNTIYF. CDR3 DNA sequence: TGTGCCAGCCTGGGACTGAGCTCTGGAAACACCATATATTTT.

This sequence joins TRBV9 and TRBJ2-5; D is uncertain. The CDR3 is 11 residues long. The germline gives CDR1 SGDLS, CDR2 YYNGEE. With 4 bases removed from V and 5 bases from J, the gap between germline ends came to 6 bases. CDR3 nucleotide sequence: TGTGCCAGCAGCTCTAGGGAGACCCAGTACTTC. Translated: CASSSRETQYF.

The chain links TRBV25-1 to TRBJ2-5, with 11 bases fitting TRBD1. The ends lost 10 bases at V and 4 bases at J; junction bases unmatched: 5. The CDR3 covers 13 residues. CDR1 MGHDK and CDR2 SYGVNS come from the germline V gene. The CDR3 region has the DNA TGTGCCACTACCGGGACAGGGGGAGAGACCCAGTACTTC. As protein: CATTGTGGETQYF.

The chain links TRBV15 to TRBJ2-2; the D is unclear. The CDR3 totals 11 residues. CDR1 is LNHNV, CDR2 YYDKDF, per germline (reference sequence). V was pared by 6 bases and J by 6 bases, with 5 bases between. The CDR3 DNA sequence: TGTGCCACCAGAAAGGCCGGGGAGCTGTTTTTT. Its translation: CATRKAGELFF. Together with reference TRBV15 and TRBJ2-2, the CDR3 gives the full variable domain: DAMVIQNPRYQVTQFGKPVTLSCSQTLNHNVMYWYQQKSSQAPKLLFHYYDKDFNNEADTPDNFQSRRPNTSFCFLDIRSPGLGDTAMYLCATRKAGELFFGEGSRLTVL.

The chain's CDR3 is CASSFREAGLNTEAFF. The CDR3, as DNA: TGTGCCAGCAGTTTTAGAGAAGCAGGACTGAACACTGAAGCTTTCTTT. The chain links TRBV28 to TRBJ1-1; D is undetermined. Germline CDR1 and CDR2: MDHEN and SYDVKM. Trimming stripped 3 bases from V and 0 bases from J, with 14 bases between. CDR3 length: 16 residues. Together with reference TRBV28 and TRBJ1-1, the CDR3 gives the full variable domain: DVKVTQSSRYLVKRTGEKVFLECVQDMDHENMFWYRQDPGLGLRLIYFSYDVKMKEKGDIPEGYSVSREKKERFSLILESASTNQTSMYLCASSFREAGLNTEAFFGQGTRLTVV.

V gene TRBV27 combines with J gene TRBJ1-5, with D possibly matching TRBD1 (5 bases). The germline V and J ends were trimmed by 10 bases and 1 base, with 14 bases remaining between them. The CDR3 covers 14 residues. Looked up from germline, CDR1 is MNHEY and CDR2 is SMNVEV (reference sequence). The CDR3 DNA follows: TGTGCCACCCGCCTTGGGGGAAGCAATCAGCCCCAGCATTTT. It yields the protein CATRLGGSNQPQHF.

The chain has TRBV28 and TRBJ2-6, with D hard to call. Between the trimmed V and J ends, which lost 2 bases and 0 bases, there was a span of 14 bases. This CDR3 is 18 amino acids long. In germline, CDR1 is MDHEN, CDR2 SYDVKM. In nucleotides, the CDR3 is TGTGCCAGCAGTTTAAGGTGGGAAGCGCTCTCTGGGGCCAACGTCCTGACTTTC. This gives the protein CASSLRWEALSGANVLTF.

The CDR3 region has the DNA TGTGCCAGCAGTTTGGGGTGGGAACAGGGGCCCCAGCATTTT. It yields the protein CASSLGWEQGPQHF. The V call is TRBV6-1, the J call TRBJ1-5, with TRBD1 as a possible D gene (6 bases). Trimming pared 5 bases from V and 9 bases from J, leaving 17 bases between. Germline V gives CDR1 MNHNS, CDR2 SASEGT. The CDR3 extends over 14 amino acids.

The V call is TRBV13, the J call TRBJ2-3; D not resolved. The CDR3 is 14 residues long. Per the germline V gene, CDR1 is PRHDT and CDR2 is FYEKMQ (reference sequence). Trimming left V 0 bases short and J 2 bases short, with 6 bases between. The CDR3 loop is CASSLGTDTDTQYF. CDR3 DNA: TGTGCCAGCAGCTTAGGAACTGACACAGATACGCAGTATTTT.

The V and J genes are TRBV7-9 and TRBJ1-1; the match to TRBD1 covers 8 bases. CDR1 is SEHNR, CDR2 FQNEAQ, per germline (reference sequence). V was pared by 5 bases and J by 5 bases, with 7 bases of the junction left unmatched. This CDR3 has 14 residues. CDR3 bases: TGTGCCAGCAGCCCGAAACAGGGGGATACTGAAGCTTTCTTT. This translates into CASSPKQGDTEAFF.